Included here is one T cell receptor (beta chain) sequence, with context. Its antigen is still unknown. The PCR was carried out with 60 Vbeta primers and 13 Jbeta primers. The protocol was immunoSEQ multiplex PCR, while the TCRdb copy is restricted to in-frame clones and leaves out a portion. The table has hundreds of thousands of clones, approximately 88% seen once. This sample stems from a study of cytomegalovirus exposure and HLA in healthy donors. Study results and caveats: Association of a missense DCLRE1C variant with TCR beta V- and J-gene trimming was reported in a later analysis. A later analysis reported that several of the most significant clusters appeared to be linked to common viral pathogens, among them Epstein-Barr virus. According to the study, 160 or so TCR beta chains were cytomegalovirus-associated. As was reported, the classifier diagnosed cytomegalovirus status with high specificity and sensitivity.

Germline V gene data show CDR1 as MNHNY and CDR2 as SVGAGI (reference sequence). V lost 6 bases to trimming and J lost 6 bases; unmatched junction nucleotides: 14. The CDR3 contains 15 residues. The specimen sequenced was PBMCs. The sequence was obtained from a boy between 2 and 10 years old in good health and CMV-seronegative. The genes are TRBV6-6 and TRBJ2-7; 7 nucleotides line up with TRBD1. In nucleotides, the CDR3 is TGTGCCAGCAGCTACCCTCAGGGGGTGGAGGTCGAGCAGTACTTC. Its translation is CASSYPQGVEVEQYF.